The clone carrying this T cell receptor beta chain has just one count. Antigen unknown. Here immunoSEQ multiplex PCR was the method, and the copy in TCRdb shows in-frame clones only, minus some. The sample records approximately 600,000 clones, 85% to 95% being singletons. This sample was taken from a study of shared clonotypes between healthy human individuals. Study as a whole: A donor's plate count was three for CD4 naive and three for CD4 memory; CD8 naive had two and CD8 memory one.

Findings and limits, study-wide: Estimated richness values were generally larger in naive subsets than in memory subsets.

Only CD45RO-negative cells positively selected for CCR7 counted as naive CD8 cells, so terminally differentiated effector memory CD45RA+ cells were excluded. Looked up from germline, CDR1 is LGHNA and CDR2 is YNFKEQ. J gave up 4 bases and V 6 bases, and 6 bases lay outside the gene matches. This CDR3 is 14 amino acids long. The clonotype was recovered from a woman aged 25 to 39 in good health. Sequencing was carried out using naive CD8+ T cells sorted from blood. The gene calls are TRBV4-2 and TRBJ1-1; 9 positions agree with TRBD1. Here the CDR3 DNA reads TGTGCCAGCAGACAGGGGGCTGGCAGCACTGAAGCTTTCTTT. Translated: CASRQGAGSTEAFF.